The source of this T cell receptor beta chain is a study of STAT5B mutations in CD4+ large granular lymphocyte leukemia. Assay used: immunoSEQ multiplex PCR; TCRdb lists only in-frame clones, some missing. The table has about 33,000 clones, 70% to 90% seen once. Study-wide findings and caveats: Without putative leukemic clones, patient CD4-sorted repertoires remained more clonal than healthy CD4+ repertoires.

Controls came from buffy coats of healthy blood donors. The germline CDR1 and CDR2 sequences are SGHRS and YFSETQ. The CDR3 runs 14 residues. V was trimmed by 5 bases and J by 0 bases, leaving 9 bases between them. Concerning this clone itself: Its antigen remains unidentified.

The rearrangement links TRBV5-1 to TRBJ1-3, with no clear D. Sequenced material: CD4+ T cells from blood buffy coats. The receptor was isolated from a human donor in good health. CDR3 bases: TGCGCCAGCAGTTCCGACCTCTCTGGAAACACCATATATTTT. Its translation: CASSSDLSGNTIYF.